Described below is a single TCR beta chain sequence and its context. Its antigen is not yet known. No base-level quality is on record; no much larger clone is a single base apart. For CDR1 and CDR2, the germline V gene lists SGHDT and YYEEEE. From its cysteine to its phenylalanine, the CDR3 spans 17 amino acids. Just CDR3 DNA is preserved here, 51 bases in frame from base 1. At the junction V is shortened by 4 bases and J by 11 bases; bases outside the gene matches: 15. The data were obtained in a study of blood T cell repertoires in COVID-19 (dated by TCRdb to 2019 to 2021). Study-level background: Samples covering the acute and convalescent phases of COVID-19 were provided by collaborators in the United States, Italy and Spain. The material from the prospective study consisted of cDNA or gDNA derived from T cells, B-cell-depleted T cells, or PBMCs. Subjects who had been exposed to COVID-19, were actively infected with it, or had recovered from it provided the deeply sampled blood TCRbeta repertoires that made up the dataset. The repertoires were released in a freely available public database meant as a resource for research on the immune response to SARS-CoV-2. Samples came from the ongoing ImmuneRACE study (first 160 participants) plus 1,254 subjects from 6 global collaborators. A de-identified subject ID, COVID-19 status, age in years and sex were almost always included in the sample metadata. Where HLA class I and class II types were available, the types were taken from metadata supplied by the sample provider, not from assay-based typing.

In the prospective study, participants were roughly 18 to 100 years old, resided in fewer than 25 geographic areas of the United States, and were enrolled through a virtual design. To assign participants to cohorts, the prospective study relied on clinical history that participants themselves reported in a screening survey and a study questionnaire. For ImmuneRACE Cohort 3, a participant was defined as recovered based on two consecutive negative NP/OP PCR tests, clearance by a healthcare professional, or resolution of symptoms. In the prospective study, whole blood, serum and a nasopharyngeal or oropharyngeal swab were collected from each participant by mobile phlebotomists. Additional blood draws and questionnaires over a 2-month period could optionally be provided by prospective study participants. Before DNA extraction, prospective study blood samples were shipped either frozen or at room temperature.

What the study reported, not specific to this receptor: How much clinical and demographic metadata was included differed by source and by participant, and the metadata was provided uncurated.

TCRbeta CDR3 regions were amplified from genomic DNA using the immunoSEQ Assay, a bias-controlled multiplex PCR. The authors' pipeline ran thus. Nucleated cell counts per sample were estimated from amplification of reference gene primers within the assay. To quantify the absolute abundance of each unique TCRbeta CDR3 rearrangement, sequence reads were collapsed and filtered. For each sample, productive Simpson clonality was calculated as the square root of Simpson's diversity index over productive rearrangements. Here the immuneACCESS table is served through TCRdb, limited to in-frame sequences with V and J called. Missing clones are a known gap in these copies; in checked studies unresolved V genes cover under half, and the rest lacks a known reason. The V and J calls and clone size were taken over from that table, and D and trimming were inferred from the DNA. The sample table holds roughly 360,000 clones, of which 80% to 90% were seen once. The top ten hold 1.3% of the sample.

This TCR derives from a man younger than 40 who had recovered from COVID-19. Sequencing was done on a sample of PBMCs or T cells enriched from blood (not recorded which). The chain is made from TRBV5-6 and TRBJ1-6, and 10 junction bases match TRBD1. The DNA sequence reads TGTGCCAGCAGCCCGGAACCGACAGGGGGCGGGTTGGCACCCCTCCACTTT. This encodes CASSPEPTGGGLAPLHF.